A single sample gave rise to the 26 T cell receptor beta chains below, sequenced in a study of T cell responses to AZD1222 COVID-19 vaccine. TCRdb's table, derived via immunoSEQ multiplex PCR, lists solely in-frame clones and lacks some. Here the sample spans 120,000 or so clones, 80% to 95% being singletons. The specimen was peripheral blood, collected on day 0 of AZD1222 vaccination. Source of these receptors: an adult in good health.

The J gene is TRBJ2-3, the V gene TRBV4-3; weak D call: TRBD2 (6 bases). The V end lost 0 bases, the J end lost 0 bases, and 19 bases lay between the germline ends. CDR1 is LGHNA, CDR2 YSLEER, per germline. The CDR3 length is 19 residues. CDR3 in amino acids: CASSQDQGRGRTSTDTQYF. CDR3 DNA: TGCGCCAGCAGCCAAGATCAAGGTCGGGGGAGGACTAGCACAGATACGCAGTATTTT.

CDR3 DNA: TGTGCCAGCAGCTTGGGAAGGGGAGGAAACACCATATATTTT. This translates into CASSLGRGGNTIYF. The chain has TRBV5-4 and TRBJ1-3; D may be TRBD1 (5 bases). The CDR3 totals 14 residues. The V and J ends lost 0 bases and 4 bases respectively, with 8 bases between them. CDR1 and CDR2 (germline): SGHNT, YYREEE (reference sequence).

This chain joins TRBV5-1 and TRBJ1-5; 8 bases line up with TRBD1. V lost 4 bases and J lost 6; bases outside the gene matches: 6. Germline CDR1 reads SGHRS; CDR2 reads YFSETQ. The length of the CDR3 is 14 residues. The CDR3 DNA sequence: TGCGCCAGCAGCCAAGACAGGGGTAGTCAGCCCCAGCATTTT. Protein: CASSQDRGSQPQHF.

Written as DNA, the CDR3 is TGTGCCAGCAGTTGGGGACTCCCCGGGGAGCTGTTTTTT. Protein sequence: CASSWGLPGELFF. This chain connects TRBV12-3 or TRBV12-4 to TRBJ2-2, with D maybe TRBD2 (6 bases). Trimming cost V 4 bases and J 6 bases, with 9 bases left between them. This CDR3 has 13 residues.

The V call is TRBV27, the J call TRBJ2-5, with unresolved D. CDR3 length equals 13 residues. From germline, CDR1 is MNHEY and CDR2 SMNVEV (reference sequence). The germline V and J ends were trimmed by 3 bases and 0 bases, with 5 bases remaining between them. The CDR3 protein is CASSFRNQETQYF. The CDR3 DNA reads TGTGCCAGCAGTTTCCGTAACCAAGAGACCCAGTACTTC.

The rearrangement links TRBV19 to TRBJ1-2; 8 nucleotides line up with TRBD1. CDR3 length: 14 residues. Germline-derived CDR1 and CDR2 are LNHDA and SQIVND (reference sequence). Trimming took 3 bases from V and 5 from J; bases not matched to a gene: 5. The CDR3 spells CASSIGTGLYGYTF. The DNA for the CDR3 is TGTGCCAGTAGTATCGGGACAGGCCTGTATGGCTACACCTTC.

The gene calls are TRBV19 and TRBJ2-7; D may be TRBD2 (5 bases). With 3 bases removed from V and 4 bases from J, the gap between germline ends came to 13 bases. Germline CDR1 LNHDA, CDR2 SQIVND (reference sequence). The CDR3 is made up of 14 amino acids. CDR3 coding DNA: TGTGCCAGTAGTATTGGGCCTACGGGATACGAGCAGTACTTC. It translates to CASSIGPTGYEQYF.

V is TRBV28 and J is TRBJ2-1; tentative D call: TRBD2 (5 bases). Trimming left V 1 base short and J 4 bases short, with 14 bases between. CDR1 MDHEN and CDR2 SYDVKM come from the germline V gene. The CDR3 length is 16 residues. The chain's CDR3 is CASSLSAQRPYNEQFF. The CDR3 DNA is TGTGCCAGCAGTTTATCGGCCCAGCGGCCTTACAATGAGCAGTTCTTC.

The gene calls are TRBV2 and TRBJ2-1; 9 bases map to TRBD2. The CDR3 covers 15 residues. Trimming removed 5 bases from V and 3 bases from J; junction bases left unmatched: 5. The V gene's germline CDR1 is SNHLY and CDR2 FYNNEI. CDR3 nucleotides: TGTGCCAGCAGTCAGATAGCGGGGGACTACAATGAGCAGTTCTTC. This translates into CASSQIAGDYNEQFF.

V gene TRBV4-1 combines with J gene TRBJ1-2, with a possible D match to TRBD1 (6 bases). Germline CDR1 reads MGHRA; CDR2 reads YSYEKL. This CDR3 has 15 amino acids. V lost 1 base, J lost 4 bases, and 13 bases lay in between. CDR3 in DNA: TGCGCCAGCAGCCAAGTGGCAGGGGTTAGCTATGGCTACACCTTC. This codes for CASSQVAGVSYGYTF.

This chain links TRBV12-3 or TRBV12-4 with TRBJ1-1; D is unresolved. CDR3 length: 13 residues. V was shortened by 6 bases and J by 6 bases, with 14 bases between the two germline ends. CDR3 coding DNA: TGTGCCAGCAGCCCGGACGTGGTCTCTGAAGCTTTCTTT. Residues: CASSPDVVSEAFF.

This clone has just one count. This chain connects TRBV14 to TRBJ1-4; 9 nucleotides agree with TRBD1. From germline, CDR1 is SGHDN and CDR2 FVKESK. V shed 2 bases and J 3 bases; nucleotides not matched to a gene: 10. The CDR3 length is 18 residues. CDR3 region: CASSQSTGGAAANEKLFF. DNA of the CDR3: TGTGCCAGCAGCCAATCCACAGGGGGCGCGGCAGCTAATGAAAAACTGTTTTTT.

The V call is TRBV27, the J call TRBJ1-2; no firm D call. Trimming removed 3 bases from V and 4 bases from J, with 15 bases in between. CDR1 is MNHEY, CDR2 SMNVEV, per germline (reference sequence). The CDR3 consists of 15 residues. The CDR3 region has the DNA TGTGCCAGCAGTTTGGTGGCAAGGCAAGCCTATGGCTACACCTTC. Residues: CASSLVARQAYGYTF.

The sample holds one count of this clone. The V call is TRBV29-1, the J call TRBJ2-7; 9 bases align to TRBD1. Germline V CDR1 and CDR2: SQVTM, ANQGSEA. The CDR3 is made up of 14 amino acids. V shed 4 bases and J 6 bases; nucleotides not matched to a gene: 10. The CDR3 here is CSVGGDRGALEQYF. DNA for the CDR3: TGCAGCGTTGGAGGAGACAGGGGGGCCCTCGAGCAGTACTTC.

The chain combines TRBV4-1 with TRBJ2-5; tentative D call: TRBD1 (6 bases). This CDR3 region has 15 residues. With 4 bases removed from V and 4 bases from J, the gap between germline ends came to 16 bases. Germline assignment: CDR1 MGHRA and CDR2 YSYEKL. The CDR3: CASSPGTGKGETQYF. For the CDR3, the DNA is TGCGCCAGCAGCCCTGGAACAGGGAAGGGAGAGACCCAGTACTTC.

This chain connects TRBV4-3 to TRBJ1-5; unclear D gene. V was trimmed by 1 base and J by 4 bases, leaving 11 bases between them. Germline CDR1 LGHNA, CDR2 YSLEER. This CDR3 spans 15 amino acids. As DNA, the CDR3 is TGCGCCAGCAGCCAAGGGCGGGTGGGGAATCAGCCCCAGCATTTT. Protein: CASSQGRVGNQPQHF.

The chain links TRBV11-2 to TRBJ1-2; no clear D. Trimming left V 0 bases short and J 3 bases short, with 8 bases between. The CDR3 covers 14 residues. CDR1 and CDR2 (germline): SGHAT, FQNNGV. The CDR3 region is CASSLDLAYYGYTF. As DNA, the CDR3 is TGTGCCAGCAGCTTAGATCTCGCCTACTATGGCTACACCTTC.

The chain has TRBV15 and TRBJ2-1, with D tentatively TRBD1 (6 bases). CDR3 length equals 17 residues. V lost 1 base to trimming and J lost 5 bases, with 18 bases between them. Germline V gene sequence: CDR1 LNHNV, CDR2 YYDKDF (reference sequence). CDR3 sequence (DNA): TGTGCCACCAGCAGAGTTTTGGACAGCCGAGGGAACAATGAGCAGTTCTTC. As protein: CATSRVLDSRGNNEQFF. Complete variable domain (other parts from reference TRBV15 and TRBJ2-1): DAMVIQNPRYQVTQFGKPVTLSCSQTLNHNVMYWYQQKSSQAPKLLFHYYDKDFNNEADTPDNFQSRRPNTSFCFLDIRSPGLGDTAMYLCATSRVLDSRGNNEQFFGPGTRLTVL.

Here the CDR3 DNA reads TGCGCCAGCAGCCCTAACCCCGGGGGGGGTTTGAAGACCCAGTACTTC. It yields the protein CASSPNPGGGLKTQYF. The rearrangement joins TRBV5-1 to TRBJ2-5; 8 nucleotides align to TRBD2. V was clipped by 4 bases and J by 6 bases; unmatched bases: 14. Germline CDR1 reads SGHRS; CDR2 reads YFSETQ. The CDR3 runs 16 residues.

This clone has only one observation. The V and J genes are TRBV7-9 and TRBJ1-3, with D possibly matching TRBD1 (6 bases). CDR3 size: 16 residues. Germline V gene sequence: CDR1 SEHNR, CDR2 FQNEAQ (reference sequence). V was shortened by 4 bases and J by 2 bases, with 15 bases between the two germline ends. CDR3 sequence reads: CASSSPRDTTGNTIYF. CDR3 coding DNA: TGTGCCAGCAGCTCACCCCGGGACACCACTGGAAACACCATATATTTT.

This chain links TRBV29-1 with TRBJ2-1; TRBD2 matches at 14 bases. This CDR3 has 19 residues. Unmatched junction bases numbered 10, after V lost 3 bases and J lost 0 bases. CDR1 and CDR2 (germline): SQVTM, ANQGSEA. The CDR3, as DNA: TGCAGCGTTGACGGGACTAGCGGGAGCCCAACCCTCTCCTACAATGAGCAGTTCTTC. This gives the protein CSVDGTSGSPTLSYNEQFF.

The chain recombines TRBV27 with TRBJ2-6; possible D gene TRBD1, 5 bases. This CDR3 contains 16 residues. Deletions cut 0 bases from V and 1 base from J, with 7 bases between. The germline CDR1 and CDR2 sequences are MNHEY and SMNVEV (reference sequence). CDR3 loop: CASSLSAGSGANVLTF. Here the CDR3 DNA reads TGTGCCAGCAGTTTATCGGCAGGGTCTGGGGCCAACGTCCTGACTTTC.

CDR3 region: CASSQGRAYRAGWDGYTF. The CDR3 DNA reads TGCGCCAGCAGCCAAGGTCGGGCTTATCGGGCAGGGTGGGATGGCTACACCTTC. This chain uses TRBV4-1 with TRBJ1-2; D may be TRBD1 (5 bases). V was pared by 1 base and J by 6 bases, with 24 bases between. CDR3 length: 18 amino acids. Germline values: CDR1 MGHRA, CDR2 YSYEKL.

The chain uses TRBV14 and TRBJ1-4, with D perhaps matching TRBD1 (5 bases). Germline V gene data show CDR1 as SGHDN and CDR2 as FVKESK. Trimming pared 0 bases from V and 6 bases from J, leaving 5 bases between. This CDR3 contains 13 residues. The CDR3: CASSQEGDEKLFF. Here the CDR3 DNA reads TGTGCCAGCAGCCAAGAGGGGGATGAAAAACTGTTTTTT.

V and J are TRBV4-1 and TRBJ2-3; 9 bases fit TRBD1. In germline, CDR1 is MGHRA, CDR2 YSYEKL. The V and J ends lost 2 bases and 6 bases, in that order; junction bases with no gene match: 6. This CDR3 has 15 residues. Here the CDR3 DNA reads TGCGCCAGCAGCCAACAGGACAGGGGTTGGGATACGCAGTATTTT. Amino acids: CASSQQDRGWDTQYF.

V usage is TRBV6-5 and J usage is TRBJ2-5; the D gene is possibly TRBD1 (6 bases). Germline CDR1 reads MNHEY; CDR2 reads SVGAGI. The CDR3 length is 14 residues. The germline V and J ends were trimmed by 6 bases and 0 bases, with 11 bases remaining between them. In DNA, the CDR3 is TGTGCCAGCAGCCCCCGGGACAACCAAGAGACCCAGTACTTC. Translation: CASSPRDNQETQYF.